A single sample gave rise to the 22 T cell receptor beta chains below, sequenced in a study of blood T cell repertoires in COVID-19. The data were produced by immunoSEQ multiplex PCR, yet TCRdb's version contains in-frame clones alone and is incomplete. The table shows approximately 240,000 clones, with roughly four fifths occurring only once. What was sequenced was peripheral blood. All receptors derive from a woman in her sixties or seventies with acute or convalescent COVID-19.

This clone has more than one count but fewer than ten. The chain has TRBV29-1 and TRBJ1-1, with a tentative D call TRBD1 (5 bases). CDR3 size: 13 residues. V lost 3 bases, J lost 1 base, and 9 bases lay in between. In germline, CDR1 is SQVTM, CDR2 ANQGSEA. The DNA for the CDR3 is TGCAGCGTTGATCGCCAGGGGAACACTGAAGCTTTCTTT. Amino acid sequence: CSVDRQGNTEAFF. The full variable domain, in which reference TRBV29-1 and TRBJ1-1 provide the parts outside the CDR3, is SAVISQKPSRDICQRGTSLTIQCQVDSQVTMMFWYRQQPGQSLTLIATANQGSEATYESGFVIDKFPISRPNLTFSTLTVSNMSPEDSSIYLCSVDRQGNTEAFFGQGTRLTVV.

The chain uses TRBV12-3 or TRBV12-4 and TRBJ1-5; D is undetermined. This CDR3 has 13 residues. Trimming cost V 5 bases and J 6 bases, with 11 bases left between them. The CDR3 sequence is CASSRTGSQPQHF. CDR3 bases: TGTGCCAGCAGTAGGACGGGGAGTCAGCCCCAGCATTTT.

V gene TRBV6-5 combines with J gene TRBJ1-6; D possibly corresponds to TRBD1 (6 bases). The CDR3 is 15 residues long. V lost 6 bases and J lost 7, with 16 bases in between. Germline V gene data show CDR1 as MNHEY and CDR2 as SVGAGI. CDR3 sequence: CASRAREGENSPLHF. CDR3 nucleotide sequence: TGTGCCAGCAGGGCCCGGGAGGGGGAGAATTCACCCCTCCACTTT.

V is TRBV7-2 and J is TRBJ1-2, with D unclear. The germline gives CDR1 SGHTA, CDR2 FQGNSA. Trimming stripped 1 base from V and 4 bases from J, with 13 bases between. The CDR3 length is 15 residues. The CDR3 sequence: CASSLGVGVIYGYTF. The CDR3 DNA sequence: TGTGCCAGCAGCTTAGGGGTCGGGGTTATCTATGGCTACACCTTC.

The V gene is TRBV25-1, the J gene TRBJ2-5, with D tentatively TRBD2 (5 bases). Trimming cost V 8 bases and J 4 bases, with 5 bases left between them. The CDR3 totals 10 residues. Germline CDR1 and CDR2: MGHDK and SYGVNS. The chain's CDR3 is CASGRETQYF. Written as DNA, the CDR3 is TGTGCCAGCGGGAGAGAGACCCAGTACTTC. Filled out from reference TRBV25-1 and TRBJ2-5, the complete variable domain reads EADIYQTPRYLVIGTGKKITLECSQTMGHDKMYWYQQDPGMELHLIHYSYGVNSTEKGDLSSESTVSRIRTEHFPLTLESARPSHTSQYLCASGRETQYFGPGTRLLVL.

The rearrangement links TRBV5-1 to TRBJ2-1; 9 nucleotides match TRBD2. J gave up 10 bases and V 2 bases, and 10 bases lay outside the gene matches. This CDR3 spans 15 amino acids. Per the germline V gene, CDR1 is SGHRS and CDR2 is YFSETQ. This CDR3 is CASSLGGGESREQFF. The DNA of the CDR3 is TGCGCCAGCAGCTTAGGCGGGGGGGAAAGTCGAGAGCAGTTCTTC. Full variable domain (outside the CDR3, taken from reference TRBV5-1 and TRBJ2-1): KAGVTQTPRYLIKTRGQQVTLSCSPISGHRSVSWYQQTPGQGLQFLFEYFSETQRNKGNFPGRFSGRQFSNSRSEMNVSTLELGDSALYLCASSLGGGESREQFFGPGTRLTVL.

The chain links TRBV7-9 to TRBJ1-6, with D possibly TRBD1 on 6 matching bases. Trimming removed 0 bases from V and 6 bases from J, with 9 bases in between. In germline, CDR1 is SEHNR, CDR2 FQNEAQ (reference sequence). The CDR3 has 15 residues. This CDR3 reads CASSLAGARNSPLHF. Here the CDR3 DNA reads TGTGCCAGCAGCTTAGCGGGGGCTCGTAATTCACCCCTCCACTTT.

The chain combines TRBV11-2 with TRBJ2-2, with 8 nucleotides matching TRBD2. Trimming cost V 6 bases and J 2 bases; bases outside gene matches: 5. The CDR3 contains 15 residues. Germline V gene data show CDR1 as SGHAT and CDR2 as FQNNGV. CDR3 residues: CASRRGLANTGELFF. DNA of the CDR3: TGTGCCAGCAGACGTGGACTAGCCAACACCGGGGAGCTGTTTTTT.

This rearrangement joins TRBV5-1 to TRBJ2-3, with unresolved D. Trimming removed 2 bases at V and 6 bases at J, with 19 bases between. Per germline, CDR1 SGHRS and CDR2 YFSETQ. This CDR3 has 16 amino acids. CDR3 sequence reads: CASSFLMASWWDTQYF. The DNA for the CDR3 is TGCGCCAGCAGCTTCCTTATGGCTTCCTGGTGGGATACGCAGTATTTT.

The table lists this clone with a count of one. Written as DNA, the CDR3 is TGTGCCAGCAGCTTGGGCAGGGCACCTTACTTC. Translation gives CASSLGRAPYF. The chain couples TRBV11-2 to TRBJ2-5, with D maybe TRBD1 (5 bases). Deletions cut 3 bases from V and 14 bases from J, with 13 bases between. This CDR3 has 11 amino acids. CDR1 is SGHAT and CDR2 is FQNNGV in the germline V gene. Supplemented by reference TRBV11-2 and TRBJ2-5, the full variable domain reads EAGVAQSPRYKIIEKRQSVAFWCNPISGHATLYWYQQILGQGPKLLIQFQNNGVVDDSQLPKDRFSAERLKGVDSTLKIQPAKLEDSAVYLCASSLGRAPYFGPGTRLLVL.

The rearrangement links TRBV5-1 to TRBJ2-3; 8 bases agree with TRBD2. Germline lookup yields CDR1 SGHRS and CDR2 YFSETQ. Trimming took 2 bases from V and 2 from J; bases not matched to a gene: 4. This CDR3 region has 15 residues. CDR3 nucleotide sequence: TGCGCCAGCAGCTTCGCGGGGGGACCCACAGATACGCAGTATTTT. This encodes CASSFAGGPTDTQYF.

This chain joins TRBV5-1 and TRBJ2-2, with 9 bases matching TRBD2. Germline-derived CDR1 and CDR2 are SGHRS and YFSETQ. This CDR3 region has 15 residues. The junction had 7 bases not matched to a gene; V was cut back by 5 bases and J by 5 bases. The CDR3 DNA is TGCGCCAGCAGGACGACTAGCGGCCTAACCGGGGAGCTGTTTTTT. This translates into CASRTTSGLTGELFF.

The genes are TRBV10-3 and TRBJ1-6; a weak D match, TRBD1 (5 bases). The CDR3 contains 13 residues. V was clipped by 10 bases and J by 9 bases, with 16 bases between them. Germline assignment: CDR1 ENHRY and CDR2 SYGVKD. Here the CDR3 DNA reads TGTGCCACCTCCGGGGGTGTGGGTTCACCCCTCCACTTT. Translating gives CATSGGVGSPLHF.

This chain's CDR3 is CAWSTRSRQYNQPQHF. DNA of the CDR3: TGTGCCTGGAGTACCCGAAGTCGACAGTACAATCAGCCCCAGCATTTT. The J gene is TRBJ1-5, the V gene TRBV30; perhaps TRBD1 as D (5 bases). The CDR3 loop spans 16 amino acids. V lost 2 bases and J 3 bases, leaving 17 bases between the germline ends. Germline loops: CDR1 GTSNPN, CDR2 SVGIG (reference sequence).

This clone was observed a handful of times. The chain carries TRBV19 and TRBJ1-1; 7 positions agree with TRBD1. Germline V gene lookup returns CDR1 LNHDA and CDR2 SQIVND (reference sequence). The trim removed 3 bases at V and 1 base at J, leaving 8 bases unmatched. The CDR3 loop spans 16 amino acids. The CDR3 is CASSMPRKGANTEAFF. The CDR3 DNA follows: TGTGCCAGTAGTATGCCCCGTAAGGGGGCGAACACTGAAGCTTTCTTT.

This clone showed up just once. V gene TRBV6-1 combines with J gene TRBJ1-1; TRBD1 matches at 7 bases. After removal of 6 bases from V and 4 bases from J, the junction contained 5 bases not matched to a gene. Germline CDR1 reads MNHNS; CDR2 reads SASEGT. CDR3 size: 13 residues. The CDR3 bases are TGTGCCAGCAGCCGTGGGGACAGCACTGAAGCTTTCTTT. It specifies CASSRGDSTEAFF.

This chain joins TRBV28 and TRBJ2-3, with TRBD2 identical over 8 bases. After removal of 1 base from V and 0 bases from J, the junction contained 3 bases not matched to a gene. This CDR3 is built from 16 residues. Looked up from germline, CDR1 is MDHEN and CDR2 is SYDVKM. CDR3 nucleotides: TGTGCCAGCAGTTTATCGGGGGGGCCTAGCACAGATACGCAGTATTTT. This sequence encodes CASSLSGGPSTDTQYF.

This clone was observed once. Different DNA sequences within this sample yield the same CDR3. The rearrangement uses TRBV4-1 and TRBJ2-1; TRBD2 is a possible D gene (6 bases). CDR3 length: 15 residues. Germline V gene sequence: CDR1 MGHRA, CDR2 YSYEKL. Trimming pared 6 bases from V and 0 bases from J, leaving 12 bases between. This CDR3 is CASSPGGFSYNEQFF. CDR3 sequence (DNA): TGCGCCAGCAGTCCTGGGGGGTTCTCCTACAATGAGCAGTTCTTC.

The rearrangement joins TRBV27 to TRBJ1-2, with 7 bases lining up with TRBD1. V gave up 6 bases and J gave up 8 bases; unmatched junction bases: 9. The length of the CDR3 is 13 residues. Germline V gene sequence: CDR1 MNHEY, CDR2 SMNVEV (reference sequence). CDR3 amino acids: CASSPLTGAGYTF. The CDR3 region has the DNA TGTGCCAGCAGCCCCTTAACAGGGGCCGGCTACACCTTC.

The CDR3 DNA follows: TGTGCCAGCAGTGGCGCAGGGTATAGCAATCAGCCCCAGCATTTT. Translation: CASSGAGYSNQPQHF. The chain employs TRBV5-4 and TRBJ1-5; D is possibly TRBD1 (5 bases). The CDR3 extends over 15 amino acids. V was cut by 5 bases and J by 0 bases, with 12 bases left in between. The germline CDR1 and CDR2 sequences are SGHNT and YYREEE (reference sequence).

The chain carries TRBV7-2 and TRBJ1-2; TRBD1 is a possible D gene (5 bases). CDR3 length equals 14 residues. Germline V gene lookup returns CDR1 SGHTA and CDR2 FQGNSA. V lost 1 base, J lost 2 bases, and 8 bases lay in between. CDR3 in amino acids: CASSLGGGNYGYTF. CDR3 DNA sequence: TGTGCCAGCAGCTTAGGTGGGGGGAACTATGGCTACACCTTC.

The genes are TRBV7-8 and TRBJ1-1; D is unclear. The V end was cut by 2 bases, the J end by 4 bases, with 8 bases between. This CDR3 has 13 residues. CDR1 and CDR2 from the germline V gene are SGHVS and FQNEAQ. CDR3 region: CASSLSEGTEAFF. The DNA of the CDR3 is TGTGCCAGCAGCTTAAGTGAGGGCACTGAAGCTTTCTTT. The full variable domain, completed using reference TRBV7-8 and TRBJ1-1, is GAGVSQSPRYKVAKRGQDVALRCDPISGHVSLFWYQQALGQGPEFLTYFQNEAQLDKSGLPSDRFFAERPEGSVSTLKIQRTQQEDSAVYLCASSLSEGTEAFFGQGTRLTVV.